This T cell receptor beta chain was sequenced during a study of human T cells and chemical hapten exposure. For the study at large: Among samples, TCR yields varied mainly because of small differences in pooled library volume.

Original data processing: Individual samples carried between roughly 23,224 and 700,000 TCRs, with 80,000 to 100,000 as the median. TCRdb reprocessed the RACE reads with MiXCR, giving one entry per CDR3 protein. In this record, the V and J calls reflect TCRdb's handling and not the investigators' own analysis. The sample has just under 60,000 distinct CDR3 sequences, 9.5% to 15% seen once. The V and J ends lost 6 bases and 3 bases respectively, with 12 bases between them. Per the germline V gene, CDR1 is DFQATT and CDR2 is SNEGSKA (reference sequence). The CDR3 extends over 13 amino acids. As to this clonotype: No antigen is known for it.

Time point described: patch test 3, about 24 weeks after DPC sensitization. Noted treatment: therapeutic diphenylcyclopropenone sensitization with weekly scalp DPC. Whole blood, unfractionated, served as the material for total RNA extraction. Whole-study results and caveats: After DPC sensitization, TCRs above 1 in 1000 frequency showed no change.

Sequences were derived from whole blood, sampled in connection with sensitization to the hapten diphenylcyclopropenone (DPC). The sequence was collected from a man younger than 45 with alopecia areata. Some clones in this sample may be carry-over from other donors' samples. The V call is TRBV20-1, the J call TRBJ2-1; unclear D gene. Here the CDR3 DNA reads TGCAGTGCCCCGACATACTACTACAATGAGCAGTTCTTC. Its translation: CSAPTYYYNEQFF.